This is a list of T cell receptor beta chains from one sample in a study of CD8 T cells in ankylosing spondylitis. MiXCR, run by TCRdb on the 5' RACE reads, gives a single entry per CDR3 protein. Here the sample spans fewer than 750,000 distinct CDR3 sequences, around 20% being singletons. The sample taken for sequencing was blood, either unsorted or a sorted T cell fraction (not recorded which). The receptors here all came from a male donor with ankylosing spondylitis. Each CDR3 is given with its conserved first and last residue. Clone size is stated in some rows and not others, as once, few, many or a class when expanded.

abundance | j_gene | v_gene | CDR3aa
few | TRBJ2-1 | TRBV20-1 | CSAPKDRNEQFF
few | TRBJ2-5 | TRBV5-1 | CASSPTSGREYQETQYF
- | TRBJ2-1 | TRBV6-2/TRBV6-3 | CASSSIRRTSGSNNEQFF
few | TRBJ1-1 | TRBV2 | CASRQGQGWTEAFF
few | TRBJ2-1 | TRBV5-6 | CASSPTGRDPFF
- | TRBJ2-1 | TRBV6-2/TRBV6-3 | CASSTGRTNYNEQFF
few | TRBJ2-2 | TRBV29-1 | CSADSSTGELFF
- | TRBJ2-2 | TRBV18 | CASSGVPAVNTGELFF
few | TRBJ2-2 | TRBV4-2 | CASSQEDRNREWDTGELFF
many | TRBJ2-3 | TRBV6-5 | CASSYKGPSTDTQYF
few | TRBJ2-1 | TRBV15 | CATSRDVGINEQFF
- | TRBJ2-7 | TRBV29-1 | CSVAGTGGVEQYF
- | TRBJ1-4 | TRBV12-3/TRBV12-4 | CASSTRGSFKLFF
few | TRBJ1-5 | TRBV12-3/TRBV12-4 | CASRSAGGPNQPQHF
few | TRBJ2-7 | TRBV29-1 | CSAWTGSYEQYF
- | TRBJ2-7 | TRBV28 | CASNLQGPSRYEQYF
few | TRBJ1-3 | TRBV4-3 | CASSRGTGADLTPGNTIYF
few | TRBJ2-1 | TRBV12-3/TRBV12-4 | CASSFHYNEQFF
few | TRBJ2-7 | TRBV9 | CASSAGDDSYEQYF
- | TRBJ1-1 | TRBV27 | CASSFAGGRMNTEAFF
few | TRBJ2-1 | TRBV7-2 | CASSLEPTSGPRGQFF
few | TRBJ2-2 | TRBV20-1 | CSAREGVGELFF
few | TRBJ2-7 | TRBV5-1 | CASSWTSGGPPFYEQYF
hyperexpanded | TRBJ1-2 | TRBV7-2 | CASSLSLLGIYGYTF
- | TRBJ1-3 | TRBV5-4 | CASSSSTISGNTIYF
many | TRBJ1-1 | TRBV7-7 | CASSLAHSWGSPNTEAFF
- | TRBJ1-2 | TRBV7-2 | CASSQNQGNYGYTF
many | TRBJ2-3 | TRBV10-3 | CAIMEGGSTDTQYF
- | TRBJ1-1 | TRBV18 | CASSPTEQTEAFF
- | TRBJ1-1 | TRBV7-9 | CASSSPWGWEAFF
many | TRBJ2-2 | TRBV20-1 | CSALGDTGWELFF
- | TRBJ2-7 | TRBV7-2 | CASSLGLGKQSYEQYF
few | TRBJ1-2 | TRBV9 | CASSLAPGQGSRGYGYTF
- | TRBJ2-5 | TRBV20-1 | CSAEREGGETQYF
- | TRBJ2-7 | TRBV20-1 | CSARDSAGVHEQYF
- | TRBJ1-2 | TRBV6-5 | CASSYKGLNYGYTF
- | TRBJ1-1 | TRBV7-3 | CASSDRGNDGEAFF
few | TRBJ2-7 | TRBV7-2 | CASSSRTGNSAYEQYF
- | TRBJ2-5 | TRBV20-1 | CSARMVDNSFGETQYF
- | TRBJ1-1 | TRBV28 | CASKRSYTEAFF
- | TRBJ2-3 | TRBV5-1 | CASSPRGEADTQYF
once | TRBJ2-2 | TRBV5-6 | CASSLGPDTGELFF
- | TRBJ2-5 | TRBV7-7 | CASSLGWGGQETQYF
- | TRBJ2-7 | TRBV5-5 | CASSPGIHCYEQYF
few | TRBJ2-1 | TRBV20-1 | CSAREWAGDLRNEQFF
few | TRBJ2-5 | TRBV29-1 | CTVRDGAQETQYF
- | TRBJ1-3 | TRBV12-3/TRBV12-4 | CASSTVLSGNTIYF
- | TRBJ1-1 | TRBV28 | CASSKTYTEAFF
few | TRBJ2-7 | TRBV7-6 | CASSSGHRLGYEQYF
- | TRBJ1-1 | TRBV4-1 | CASSQGEGRGNTEAFF